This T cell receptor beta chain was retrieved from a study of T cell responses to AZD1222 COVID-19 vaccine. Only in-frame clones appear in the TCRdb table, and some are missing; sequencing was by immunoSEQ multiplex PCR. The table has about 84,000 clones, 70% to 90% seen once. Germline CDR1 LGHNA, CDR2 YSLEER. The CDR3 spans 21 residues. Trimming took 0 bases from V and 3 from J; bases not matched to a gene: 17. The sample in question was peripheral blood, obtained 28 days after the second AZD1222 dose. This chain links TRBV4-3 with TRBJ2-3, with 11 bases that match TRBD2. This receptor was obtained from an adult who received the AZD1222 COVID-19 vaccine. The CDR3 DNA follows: TGCGCCAGCAGCCAAGAAGTACCCGGGGTAGCGGGGGGGCCGGGTACAGATACGCAGTATTTT. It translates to CASSQEVPGVAGGPGTDTQYF.